Presented here are 10 T cell receptor beta chains from one specimen sequenced in a study of OX40 agonist ivuxolimab in advanced cancers. Library construction relied on the immunoSEQ multiplex PCR assay. TCRdb took this table from immuneACCESS and kept in-frame rearrangements with V and J called. Such tables lack part of the clones; where checked against another copy, unresolved V genes explain under half of the gap, and the rest is unexplained. Here the sample has roughly 49,000 clones; about 88% occur a single time. Together, the top ten hold roughly 54% of the sample. Source: CD4+ or CD8+ T cells sorted from blood, taken in a trial of the OX40 agonist ivuxolimab. The receptors stem from an adult with an advanced solid tumor such as melanoma, head and neck, liver or kidney cancer.

This chain connects TRBV2 to TRBJ2-7; TRBD2 aligns across 9 bases. The CDR3 is 14 residues long. Germline-derived CDR1 and CDR2 are SNHLY and FYNNEI. Trimming removed 5 bases from V and 4 bases from J; junction bases left unmatched: 6. CDR3 sequence: CASSLTSGPYEQYF. Here the CDR3 DNA reads TGTGCCAGCAGTCTAACTAGCGGGCCTTACGAGCAGTACTTC.

The chain couples TRBV27 to TRBJ2-7, with D tentatively TRBD1 (6 bases). Trimming left V 1 base short and J 3 bases short, with 10 bases between. CDR1 and CDR2 from the germline V gene are MNHEY and SMNVEV (reference sequence). The CDR3 runs 14 residues. The CDR3 sequence: CASSLLGADYEQYF. The CDR3 region has the DNA TGTGCCAGCAGTTTATTGGGGGCGGACTACGAGCAGTACTTC.

The rearrangement joins TRBV2 to TRBJ2-3; 10 bases match TRBD2. Germline CDR1 SNHLY, CDR2 FYNNEI. The CDR3 loop spans 16 amino acids. Unmatched junction bases numbered 10, after V lost 4 bases and J lost 6 bases. In nucleotides, the CDR3 is TGTGCCAGCAGTGGGATGAGCGGGGGGGCATCGGATACGCAGTATTTT. Amino acids: CASSGMSGGASDTQYF.

The J gene is TRBJ1-3, the V gene TRBV5-1, with 11 bases aligning to TRBD1. Germline V gene sequence: CDR1 SGHRS, CDR2 YFSETQ. The CDR3 extends over 18 amino acids. Trimming took 4 bases from V and 0 from J; bases not matched to a gene: 9. The CDR3 DNA follows: TGCGCCAGCAGCATCGGGACAGGGGGTCTGGACTCTGGAAACACCATATATTTT. This codes for CASSIGTGGLDSGNTIYF.

The V gene is TRBV7-2, the J gene TRBJ1-2, with 7 positions matching TRBD1. Germline V CDR1 and CDR2: SGHTA, FQGNSA. Trimming removed 5 bases from V and 4 bases from J; junction bases left unmatched: 4. CDR3 size: 13 residues. CDR3 coding DNA: TGTGCCAGCAGCCTAGGGGGCGGCTATGGCTACACCTTC. It yields the protein CASSLGGGYGYTF.

This chain joins TRBV27 and TRBJ2-7; 9 positions agree with TRBD1. J lost 3 bases, V lost 4 bases, and 4 bases had no gene match. CDR3 size: 14 residues. In germline, CDR1 is MNHEY, CDR2 SMNVEV (reference sequence). The CDR3 protein is CASSSQGAVYEQYF. CDR3 coding DNA: TGTGCCAGCAGTTCACAGGGGGCGGTCTACGAGCAGTACTTC.

The V and J genes are TRBV25-1 and TRBJ2-3; D tentatively fits TRBD1 or TRBD2 (5 bases each). V was shortened by 1 base and J by 6 bases, with 8 bases between the two germline ends. The germline V gene encodes CDR1 MGHDK and CDR2 SYGVNS. The CDR3 totals 13 residues. This CDR3 is CASSEWGTDTQYF. The CDR3 DNA sequence: TGTGCCAGCAGTGAATGGGGGACGGATACGCAGTATTTT.

The genes are TRBV6-5 and TRBJ2-7; the D gene could be TRBD1 or TRBD2 (5 bases each). Germline V CDR1 and CDR2: MNHEY, SVGAGI. The V gene lost 0 bases and the J gene lost 6 bases, with 18 bases spanning the gap. The CDR3 has 16 residues. In DNA, the CDR3 is TGTGCCAGCAGTTACTCGACGGGCAGGGAGACTTTCGAGCAGTACTTC. Translating gives CASSYSTGRETFEQYF.

The chain uses TRBV30 and TRBJ1-1, with D possibly TRBD1 on 5 matching bases. The germline CDR1 and CDR2 sequences are GTSNPN and SVGIG (reference sequence). This CDR3 contains 13 residues. V was clipped by 5 bases and J by 6 bases, with 16 bases between them. The CDR3 protein is CAWGNQGSPEAFF. The CDR3, as DNA: TGTGCCTGGGGTAATCAGGGTTCACCTGAAGCTTTCTTT.

This clone was seen a single time. The CDR3 loop is CASSETSGGAHEQYF. The CDR3 coding sequence is TGTGCCAGCAGTGAAACTAGCGGGGGAGCCCACGAGCAGTACTTC. This chain links TRBV6-1 with TRBJ2-7; 11 bases match TRBD2. The V and J ends lost 2 bases and 5 bases, in that order; junction bases with no gene match: 5. The CDR3 sequence is 15 residues long. CDR1 is MNHNS and CDR2 is SASEGT in the germline V gene.